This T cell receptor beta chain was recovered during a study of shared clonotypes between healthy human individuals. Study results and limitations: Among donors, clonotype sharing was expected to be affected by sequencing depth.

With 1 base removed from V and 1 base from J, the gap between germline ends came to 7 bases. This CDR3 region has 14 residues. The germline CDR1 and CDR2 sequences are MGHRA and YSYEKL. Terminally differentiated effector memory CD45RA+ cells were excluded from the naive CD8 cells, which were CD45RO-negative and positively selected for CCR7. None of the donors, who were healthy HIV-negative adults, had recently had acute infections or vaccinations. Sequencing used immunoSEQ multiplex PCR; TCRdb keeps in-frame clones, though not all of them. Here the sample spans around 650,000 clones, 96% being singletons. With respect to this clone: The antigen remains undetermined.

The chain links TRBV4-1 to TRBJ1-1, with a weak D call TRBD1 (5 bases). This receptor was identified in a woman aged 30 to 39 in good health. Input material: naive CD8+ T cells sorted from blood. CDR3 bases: TGCGCCAGCAGCCAAGGGGGGGAGAACACTGAAGCTTTCTTT. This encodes CASSQGGENTEAFF.